A single sample is the source of the 20 T cell receptor beta chains below, sequenced in a study of blood T cell repertoires in COVID-19. Using immunoSEQ multiplex PCR, the repertoire was profiled, and TCRdb retains in-frame clones only, with some absent. The sample includes under 200,000 clones, about 82% of them seen just once. Sequencing was carried out using peripheral blood. Source of these receptors: a man aged 70 or older with active or convalescent COVID-19.

This clone has just a few counts. The chain recombines TRBV28 with TRBJ1-5; D gene uncertain. V dropped 5 bases and J dropped 1 base, with 12 bases sitting between them. The CDR3 runs to 15 residues. The germline gives CDR1 MDHEN, CDR2 SYDVKM. Written as DNA, the CDR3 is TGTGCCAGCAGTACAAGAGGGAACAGCAATCAGCCCCAGCATTTT. Protein: CASSTRGNSNQPQHF.

The rearrangement uses TRBV20-1 and TRBJ2-1; 10 bases match TRBD2. There are 15 residues in the CDR3. The germline V gene has CDR1 DFQATT and CDR2 SNEGSKA (reference sequence). V lost 3 bases and J lost 5; bases outside the gene matches: 7. CDR3 region: CSASQGLAIDNEQFF. The CDR3 coding sequence is TGCAGTGCTAGTCAGGGACTAGCGATCGACAATGAGCAGTTCTTC.

The chain has TRBV5-1 and TRBJ1-1; possibly TRBD1 for D (6 bases). Germline values: CDR1 SGHRS, CDR2 YFSETQ. V dropped 2 bases and J dropped 8 bases, with 16 bases sitting between them. The CDR3 length is 14 residues. CDR3 sequence: CASSFRGNGAEAFF. The CDR3 nucleotides are TGCGCCAGCAGCTTCAGGGGCAACGGGGCCGAAGCTTTCTTT.

The chain joins TRBV20-1 to TRBJ1-3; 9 nucleotides agree with TRBD1. The V segment lost 7 bases and the J segment 12 bases; nucleotides outside the gene matches: 7. There are 11 residues in the CDR3. CDR1 and CDR2 from the germline V gene are DFQATT and SNEGSKA (reference sequence). The CDR3 is CSGNDRGFIYF. CDR3 coding DNA: TGCAGTGGCAATGACAGGGGGTTCATATATTTT.

This chain links TRBV3-1 (or the pseudogene TRBV3-2) with TRBJ2-2; a possible D gene is TRBD2 (6 bases). This CDR3 is 12 amino acids long. V was cut by 3 bases and J by 13 bases, with 12 bases left in between. Germline V gene sequence: CDR1 LGHDT, CDR2 YNNKEL (reference sequence). CDR3 coding DNA: TGTGCCAGCAGCCAGATAATCGGGAGGCTGTTTTTT. Amino acid sequence: CASSQIIGRLFF.

The gene calls are TRBV19 and TRBJ2-3; no reliable D call. Germline V gives CDR1 LNHDA, CDR2 SQIVND (reference sequence). Trimming took 7 bases from V and 0 from J, leaving 8 bases between them. CDR3 length equals 13 residues. CDR3 sequence (DNA): TGTGCCAGTAACGACATAAGCACAGATACGCAGTATTTT. Protein product: CASNDISTDTQYF. Drawing the rest from reference TRBV19 and TRBJ2-3, the complete variable domain is DGGITQSPKYLFRKEGQNVTLSCEQNLNHDAMYWYRQDPGQGLRLIYYSQIVNDFQKGDIAEGYSVSREKKESFPLTVTSAQKNPTAFYLCASNDISTDTQYFGPGTRLTVL.

The rearrangement uses TRBV2 and TRBJ1-6; D unclear. Trimming pared 7 bases from V and 8 bases from J, leaving 12 bases between. Germline V CDR1 and CDR2: SNHLY, FYNNEI. The CDR3 has 13 residues. The CDR3 sequence is CASIQIGYSPLHF. In DNA, the CDR3 is TGTGCCAGCATACAAATTGGTTATTCACCCCTCCACTTT.

By proportion, this clone is medium-sized. The CDR3 DNA sequence: TGTGCCAGCAGCTTAAAGGGGAGCACAGATACGCAGTATTTT. This encodes CASSLKGSTDTQYF. The chain joins TRBV7-9 to TRBJ2-3; a possible D gene is TRBD1 (5 bases). Germline values: CDR1 SEHNR, CDR2 FQNEAQ (reference sequence). The V end was cut by 2 bases, the J end by 0 bases, with 6 bases between. The CDR3 is made up of 14 amino acids.

This chain connects TRBV5-6 to TRBJ2-5, with D tentatively TRBD1 (6 bases). Germline V gene sequence: CDR1 SGHDT, CDR2 YYEEEE. CDR3 length: 15 amino acids. Trimming took off 4 bases at V and 1 base at J, with 14 bases between the two ends. The CDR3 loop reads CASSRFEDSQETQYF. DNA of the CDR3: TGTGCCAGCAGCCGTTTTGAGGACAGCCAAGAGACCCAGTACTTC.

The rearrangement links TRBV19 to TRBJ2-2, with 8 bases that match TRBD2. The CDR3 is 14 residues long. Germline V gene lookup returns CDR1 LNHDA and CDR2 SQIVND (reference sequence). V shed 7 bases, J shed 3 bases, and the junction held 4 bases outside the gene matches. CDR3 protein: CASNRRGDTGELFF. CDR3 nucleotide sequence: TGTGCCAGTAATAGGCGGGGGGACACCGGGGAGCTGTTTTTT.

This clone was observed a few times. Written as DNA, the CDR3 is TGTGCCAGCAGCTCTAACCCGTCATATGGCTACACCTTC. Amino acids: CASSSNPSYGYTF. The chain combines TRBV7-2 with TRBJ1-2; D unresolved. The germline V gene has CDR1 SGHTA and CDR2 FQGNSA. The germline V and J ends were trimmed by 4 bases and 5 bases, with 11 bases remaining between them. The CDR3 length is 13 residues.

The V and J genes are TRBV3-1 (or the pseudogene TRBV3-2) and TRBJ1-2; D gene uncertain. Germline loops: CDR1 LGHDT, CDR2 YNNKEL (reference sequence). This CDR3 is 13 amino acids long. V shed 3 bases and J shed 1 base, with 6 bases lying between them. CDR3: CASSHLDNYGYTF. DNA of the CDR3: TGTGCCAGCAGCCATCTAGATAACTATGGCTACACCTTC.

The V and J genes are TRBV7-2 and TRBJ1-6, with D possibly matching TRBD1 (5 bases). V was clipped by 6 bases and J by 10 bases, with 13 bases between them. This CDR3 has 13 residues. Germline V gives CDR1 SGHTA, CDR2 FQGNSA. CDR3 nucleotide sequence: TGTGCCAGCAGGGACACAGGAAAATCACCCCTCCACTTT. This gives the protein CASRDTGKSPLHF.

The rearrangement joins TRBV6-2 or TRBV6-3 to TRBJ1-5, with D unclear. Looked up from germline, CDR1 is MNHEY and CDR2 is SVGEGT. This CDR3 spans 13 amino acids. The V gene lost 5 bases and the J gene lost 7 bases, with 12 bases spanning the gap. CDR3 residues: CASSPVPGQPQHF. In DNA, the CDR3 is TGTGCCAGCAGTCCCGTACCGGGACAGCCCCAGCATTTT.

This rearrangement joins TRBV29-1 to TRBJ1-2; possible D gene TRBD1, 5 bases. The CDR3 runs to 16 residues. Trimming cost V 5 bases and J 4 bases, with 23 bases left between them. Germline-derived CDR1 and CDR2 are SQVTM and ANQGSEA. CDR3 DNA: TGCAGCGTTTTCCTACACTCAGCAGGGTCTTCCTATGGCTACACCTTC. Amino acid sequence: CSVFLHSAGSSYGYTF.

V usage is TRBV30 and J usage is TRBJ2-7, with D perhaps matching TRBD2 (6 bases). There are 16 residues in the CDR3. Trimming pared 4 bases from V and 5 bases from J, leaving 24 bases between. CDR1 is GTSNPN and CDR2 is SVGIG in the germline V gene (reference sequence). This CDR3 is CAWKKSPMGGGHEQYF. CDR3 nucleotides: TGTGCCTGGAAAAAGTCCCCCATGGGGGGAGGCCACGAGCAGTACTTC.

The CDR3 sequence: CAISLGQDGNQPQHF. The CDR3 DNA follows: TGTGCCATCAGTCTCGGACAGGACGGGAATCAGCCCCAGCATTTT. The V gene is TRBV10-3, the J gene TRBJ1-5; 7 nucleotides align to TRBD1. V trimming: 5 bases; J trimming: 4 bases; junction bases outside the gene matches: 8. In germline, CDR1 is ENHRY, CDR2 SYGVKD. This CDR3 region has 15 residues.

This clone was seen once. J is TRBJ1-6 and V is TRBV7-9; 10 positions agree with TRBD1. The CDR3 is 15 amino acids. From germline, CDR1 is SEHNR and CDR2 FQNEAQ (reference sequence). The junction had 7 bases not matched to a gene; V was cut back by 6 bases and J by 8 bases. The CDR3 DNA sequence: TGTGCCAGCAGTCCGGGACAGGGGACGGATTCACCCCTCCACTTT. The encoded protein is CASSPGQGTDSPLHF.

This clone occurred many times. The chain carries TRBV6-1 and TRBJ2-2; 8 bases line up with TRBD2. Trimming at V came to 1 base and at J to 8 bases, leaving 6 bases not matched to a gene. This CDR3 is 15 amino acids long. The V gene's germline CDR1 is MNHNS and CDR2 SASEGT. CDR3 in DNA: TGTGCCAGCAGTGAAGTTCGAGCGGGAGAAGGGGAGCTGTTTTTT. Encoded protein: CASSEVRAGEGELFF.

The chain couples TRBV6-6 to TRBJ1-5; TRBD1 aligns across 9 bases. The CDR3 runs 13 residues. Losses at the gene ends were 5 bases for V and 16 bases for J; bases not matched to a gene: 12. CDR1 is MNHNY, CDR2 SVGAGI, per germline (reference sequence). The CDR3 loop reads CASSPNNGQGLHF. Written as DNA, the CDR3 is TGTGCCAGCAGTCCGAACAATGGACAGGGGTTACATTTT.